This T cell receptor beta chain came from a study of cytomegalovirus exposure and HLA in healthy donors. Study-level findings and limits: Researchers reported that a few CMV-associated chains were confirmed in vitro as CMV antigen-specific.

With 60 Vbeta and 13 Jbeta primers, the PCR was carried out. Repertoires were generated with immunoSEQ multiplex PCR, while TCRdb's copy carries only in-frame clones and drops some. The sample contains 180,000 or so clones, roughly 79% of which appear only once. This CDR3 has 17 residues. Germline V gene data show CDR1 as MGHRA and CDR2 as YSYEKL. Unmatched junction bases numbered 8, after V lost 0 bases and J lost 3 bases. Notes on this clone: The antigen remains undetermined.

The chain uses TRBV4-1 and TRBJ2-5; 9 nucleotides agree with TRBD2. The source material was PBMCs. The sequence came from a man in his fifties or sixties in good health and CMV-seropositive. CDR3 in DNA: TGCGCCAGCAGCCAAGATGATCCCCGGACTAGCGAAGAGACCCAGTACTTC. Translation: CASSQDDPRTSEETQYF.